A single sample gave rise to the 7 T cell receptor beta chains below, sequenced in a study of T cells after yellow fever vaccination. TCRdb itself ran the 5' RACE reads through MiXCR, one entry per CDR3 protein. This table holds just under 600,000 distinct CDR3 sequences, roughly 13% found once. Material: PBMCs, obtained on the day of the yellow fever booster vaccination. These receptors were collected from a man under 40 who received the YFV17D yellow fever vaccine.

This clonotype was seen more than once but under ten times. CDR3 protein: CASSHRNQPQHF. The CDR3 DNA is TGTGCCAGCAGCCACAGGAATCAGCCCCAGCATTTT. The chain combines TRBV27 with TRBJ1-5, with D maybe TRBD1 (5 bases). Per the germline V gene, CDR1 is MNHEY and CDR2 is SMNVEV (reference sequence). V was clipped by 6 bases and J by 4 bases, with 7 bases between them. This CDR3 region has 12 residues.

This clonotype came up a few times. The CDR3: CASSLGPDLSYNEQFF. CDR3 DNA: TGTGCCAGCAGCTTAGGACCCGATCTATCCTACAATGAGCAGTTCTTC. The chain recombines TRBV7-2 with TRBJ2-1; D unclear. The ends were cut back, 1 base at V and 1 base at J, with 11 bases in the middle. The CDR3 spans 16 residues. Looked up from germline, CDR1 is SGHTA and CDR2 is FQGNSA.

The V call is TRBV7-8, the J call TRBJ2-7; TRBD2 is a possible D gene (5 bases). Trimming left V 5 bases short and J 3 bases short, with 17 bases between. The CDR3 totals 15 residues. Germline assignment: CDR1 SGHVS and CDR2 FQNEAQ. CDR3 sequence reads: CASSPQLGIGYEQYF. The CDR3 bases are TGTGCCAGCAGCCCCCAACTAGGGATCGGCTACGAGCAGTACTTC. The full variable domain, with the rest looked up from reference TRBV7-8 and TRBJ2-7, is GAGVSQSPRYKVAKRGQDVALRCDPISGHVSLFWYQQALGQGPEFLTYFQNEAQLDKSGLPSDRFFAERPEGSVSTLKIQRTQQEDSAVYLCASSPQLGIGYEQYFGPGTRLTVT.

With respect to this clonotype: At one end the junction does not follow the germline gene, possibly because of a read error. The genes are TRBV7-6 and TRBJ2-3; D not resolved. The CDR3 runs 16 residues. CDR1 is SGHVS and CDR2 is FNYEAQ in the germline V gene. In DNA form, the CDR3 reads TGCGCCAGCAGCCTACTCACCCTGTCCTCCACAGATACGCAGTATTTT. Amino acid sequence: CASSLLTLSSTDTQYF.

The chain employs TRBV13 and TRBJ1-2; no clear D. Germline V gives CDR1 PRHDT, CDR2 FYEKMQ (reference sequence). The CDR3 runs to 14 residues. Trimming cost V 8 bases and J 7 bases, with 20 bases left between them. The CDR3 DNA follows: TGTGCCAGCGACTCCGGCGGGGTCTCGGGTGGCTACACCTTC. This translates into CASDSGGVSGGYTF.

This sequence joins TRBV29-1 and TRBJ1-2, with 9 bases matching TRBD1. V was pared by 3 bases and J by 4 bases, with 18 bases of the junction left unmatched. The germline CDR1 and CDR2 sequences are SQVTM and ANQGSEA. CDR3 length: 18 residues. The CDR3 is CSVEVSGQGTDSTYGYTF. CDR3 sequence (DNA): TGCAGCGTTGAGGTGTCTGGACAGGGGACGGATAGTACCTATGGCTACACCTTC. Complete variable domain (other parts from reference TRBV29-1 and TRBJ1-2): SAVISQKPSRDICQRGTSLTIQCQVDSQVTMMFWYRQQPGQSLTLIATANQGSEATYESGFVIDKFPISRPNLTFSTLTVSNMSPEDSSIYLCSVEVSGQGTDSTYGYTFGSGTRLTVV.

This clonotype occurred a few times. This rearrangement joins TRBV28 to TRBJ2-2, with D uncertain. V shed 8 bases and J shed 1 base, with 8 bases lying between them. Germline values: CDR1 MDHEN, CDR2 SYDVKM. This CDR3 comprises 13 residues. DNA for the CDR3: TGTGCCAGCTGGTTACGGAACACCGGGGAGCTGTTTTTT. This gives the protein CASWLRNTGELFF.